This T cell receptor beta chain originates from a study of blood T cell repertoires in COVID-19. Study in general: The United States, Italy and Spain provided the acute and convalescent COVID-19 samples. In each case, the material was cDNA or gDNA derived from T cells, B-cell-depleted T cells, or PBMCs.

Study processing details: Reference gene primers were amplified, and this amplification served to estimate nucleated cell counts. Libraries were prepared by immunoSEQ multiplex PCR; TCRdb keeps only in-frame clonotypes and omits some of them. For V, J and clone size, that table is used; D and trimming come from the DNA. The sample holds some 150,000 clones, roughly 90% seen once. Sequenced material: peripheral blood. The receptor comes from a man in his fifties or sixties with acute or convalescent COVID-19.

CDR3 DNA sequence: TGTGCCAGCAGTCACGTAAAGACAGGCCCCTATGGCTACACCTTC. It encodes CASSHVKTGPYGYTF. The rearrangement links TRBV3-1 (or the pseudogene TRBV3-2) to TRBJ1-2, with D perhaps matching TRBD1 (6 bases). Trimming pared 6 bases from V and 4 bases from J, leaving 18 bases between. CDR1 is LGHDT and CDR2 is YNNKEL in the germline V gene (reference sequence). The CDR3 sequence is 15 residues long.